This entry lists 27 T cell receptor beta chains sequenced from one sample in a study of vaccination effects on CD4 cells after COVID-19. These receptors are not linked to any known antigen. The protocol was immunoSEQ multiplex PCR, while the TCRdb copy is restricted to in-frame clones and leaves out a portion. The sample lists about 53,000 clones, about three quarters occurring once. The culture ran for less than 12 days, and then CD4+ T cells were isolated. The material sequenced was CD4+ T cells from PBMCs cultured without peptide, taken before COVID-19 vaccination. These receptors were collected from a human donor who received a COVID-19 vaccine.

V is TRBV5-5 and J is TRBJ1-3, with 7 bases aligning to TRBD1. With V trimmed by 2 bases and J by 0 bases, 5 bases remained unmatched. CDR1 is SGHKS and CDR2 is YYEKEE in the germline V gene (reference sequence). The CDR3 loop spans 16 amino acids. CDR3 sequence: CASSLRWDSSGNTIYF. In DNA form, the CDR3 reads TGTGCCAGCAGCTTAAGATGGGACAGCTCTGGAAACACCATATATTTT.

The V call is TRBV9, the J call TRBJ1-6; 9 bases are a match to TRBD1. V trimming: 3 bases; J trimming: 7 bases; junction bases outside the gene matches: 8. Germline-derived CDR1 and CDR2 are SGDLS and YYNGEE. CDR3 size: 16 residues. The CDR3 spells CASSDRTGENNSPLHF. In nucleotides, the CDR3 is TGTGCCAGCAGCGACCGGACAGGGGAAAACAATTCACCCCTCCACTTT.

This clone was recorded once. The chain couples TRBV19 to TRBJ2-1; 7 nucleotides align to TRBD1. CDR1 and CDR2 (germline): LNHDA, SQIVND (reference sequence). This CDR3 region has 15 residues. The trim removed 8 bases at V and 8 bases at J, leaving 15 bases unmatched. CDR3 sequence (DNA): TGTGCCAGTGTTCGGGACAGTCGCTCGGGGCATGAGCAGTTCTTC. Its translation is CASVRDSRSGHEQFF.

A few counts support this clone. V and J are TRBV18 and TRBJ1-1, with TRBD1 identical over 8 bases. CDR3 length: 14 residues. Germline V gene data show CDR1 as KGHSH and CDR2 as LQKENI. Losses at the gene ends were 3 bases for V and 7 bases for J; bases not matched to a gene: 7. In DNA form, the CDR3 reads TGTGCCAGCTCACCTGCACAGGGGGTCTATGAAGCTTTCTTT. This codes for CASSPAQGVYEAFF.

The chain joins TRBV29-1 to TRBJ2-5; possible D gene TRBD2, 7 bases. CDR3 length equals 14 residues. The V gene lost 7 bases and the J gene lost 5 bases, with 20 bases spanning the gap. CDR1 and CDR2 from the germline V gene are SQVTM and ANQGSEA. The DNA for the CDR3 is TGCAGCGCATCCAGGGGAGGGATTTTGGAGACCCAGTACTTC. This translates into CSASRGGILETQYF.

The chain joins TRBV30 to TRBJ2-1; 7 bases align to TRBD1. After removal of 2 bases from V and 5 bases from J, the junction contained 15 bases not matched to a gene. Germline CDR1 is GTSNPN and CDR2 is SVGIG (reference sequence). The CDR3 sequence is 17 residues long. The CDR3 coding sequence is TGTGCCTGGAGTCACCGTCCCCGCGCCGGGACAGACAATGAGCAGTTCTTC. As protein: CAWSHRPRAGTDNEQFF.

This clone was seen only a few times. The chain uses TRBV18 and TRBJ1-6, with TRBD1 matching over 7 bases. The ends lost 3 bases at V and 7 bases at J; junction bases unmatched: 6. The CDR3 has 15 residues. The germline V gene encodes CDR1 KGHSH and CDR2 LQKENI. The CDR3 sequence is CASSPLGQRNSPLHF. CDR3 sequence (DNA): TGTGCCAGCTCACCTCTGGGACAGAGAAATTCACCCCTCCACTTT.

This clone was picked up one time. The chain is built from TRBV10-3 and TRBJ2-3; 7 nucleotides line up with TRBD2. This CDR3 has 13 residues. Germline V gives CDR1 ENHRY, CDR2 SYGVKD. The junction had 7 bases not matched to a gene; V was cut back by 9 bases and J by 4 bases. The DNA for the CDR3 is TGTGCCATGGGCCCTAGCGGCGCAGATACGCAGTATTTT. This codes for CAMGPSGADTQYF.

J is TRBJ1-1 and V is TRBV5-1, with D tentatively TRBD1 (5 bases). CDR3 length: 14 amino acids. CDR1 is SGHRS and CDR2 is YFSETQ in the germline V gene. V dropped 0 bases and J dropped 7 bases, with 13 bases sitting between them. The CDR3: CASSLAQGASEAFF. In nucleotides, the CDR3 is TGCGCCAGCAGCTTGGCGCAGGGCGCTAGTGAAGCTTTCTTT.

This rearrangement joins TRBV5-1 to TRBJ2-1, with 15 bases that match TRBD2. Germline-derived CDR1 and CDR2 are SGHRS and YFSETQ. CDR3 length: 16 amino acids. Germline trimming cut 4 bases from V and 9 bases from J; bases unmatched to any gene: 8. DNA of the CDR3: TGCGCCAGCAGCCTTGGGACTAGCGGGGGGTGGAGTGAGCAGTTCTTC. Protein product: CASSLGTSGGWSEQFF.

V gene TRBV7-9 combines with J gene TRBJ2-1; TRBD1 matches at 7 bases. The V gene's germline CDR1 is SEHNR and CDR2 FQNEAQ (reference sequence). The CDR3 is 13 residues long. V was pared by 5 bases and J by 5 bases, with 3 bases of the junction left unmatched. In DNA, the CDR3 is TGTGCCAGCAGCACGACAGGGAACAATGAGCAGTTCTTC. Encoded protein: CASSTTGNNEQFF.

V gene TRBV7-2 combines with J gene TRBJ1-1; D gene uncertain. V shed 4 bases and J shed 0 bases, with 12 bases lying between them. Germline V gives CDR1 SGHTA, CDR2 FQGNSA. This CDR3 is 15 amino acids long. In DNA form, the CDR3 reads TGTGCCAGCAGCTCCAGACGGACGATGAACACTGAAGCTTTCTTT. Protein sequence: CASSSRRTMNTEAFF.

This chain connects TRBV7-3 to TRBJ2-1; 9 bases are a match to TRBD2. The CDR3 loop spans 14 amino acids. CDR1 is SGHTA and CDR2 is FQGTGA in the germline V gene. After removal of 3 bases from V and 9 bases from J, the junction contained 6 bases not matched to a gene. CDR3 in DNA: TGTGCCAGCAGCTTGGGCGGGGGGGCCGTTGAGCAGTTCTTC. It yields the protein CASSLGGGAVEQFF.

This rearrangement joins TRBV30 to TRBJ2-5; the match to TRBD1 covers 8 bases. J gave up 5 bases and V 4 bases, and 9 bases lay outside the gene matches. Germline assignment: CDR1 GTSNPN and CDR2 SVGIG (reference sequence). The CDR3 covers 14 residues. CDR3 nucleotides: TGTGCCTGGAAGGCAGGGGGCGCTTGGGAGACCCAGTACTTC. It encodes CAWKAGGAWETQYF.

The CDR3 DNA reads TGTGCCACCAGGGACAGAAACGCTGGGGCCAACGTCCTGACTTTC. It codes for CATRDRNAGANVLTF. The V gene is TRBV19, the J gene TRBJ2-6; TRBD1 matches 7 bases. The CDR3 contains 15 residues. The V segment lost 10 bases and the J segment 2 bases; nucleotides outside the gene matches: 8. Germline V gene sequence: CDR1 LNHDA, CDR2 SQIVND (reference sequence).

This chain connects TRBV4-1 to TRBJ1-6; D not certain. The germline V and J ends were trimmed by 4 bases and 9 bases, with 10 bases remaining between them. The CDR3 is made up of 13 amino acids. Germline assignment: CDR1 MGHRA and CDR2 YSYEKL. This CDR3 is CASSPAGSSPLHF. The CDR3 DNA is TGCGCCAGCAGCCCCGCGGGCAGTTCACCCCTCCACTTT.

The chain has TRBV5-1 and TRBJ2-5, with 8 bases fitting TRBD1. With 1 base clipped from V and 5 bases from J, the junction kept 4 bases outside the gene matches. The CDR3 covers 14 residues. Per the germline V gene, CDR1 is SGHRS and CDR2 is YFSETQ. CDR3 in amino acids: CASSLWQGAETQYF. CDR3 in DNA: TGCGCCAGCAGCTTGTGGCAGGGGGCCGAGACCCAGTACTTC.

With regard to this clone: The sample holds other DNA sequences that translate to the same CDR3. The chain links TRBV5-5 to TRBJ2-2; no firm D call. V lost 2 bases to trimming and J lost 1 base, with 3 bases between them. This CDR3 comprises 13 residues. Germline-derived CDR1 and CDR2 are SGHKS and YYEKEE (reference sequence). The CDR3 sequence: CASSLGNTGELFF. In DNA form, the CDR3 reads TGTGCCAGCAGCTTAGGGAACACCGGGGAGCTGTTTTTT.

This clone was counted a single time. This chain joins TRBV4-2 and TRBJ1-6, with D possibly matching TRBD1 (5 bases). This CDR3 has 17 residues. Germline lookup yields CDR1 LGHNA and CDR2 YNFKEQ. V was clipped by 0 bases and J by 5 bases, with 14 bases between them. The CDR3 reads CASSQDGGSFNNSPLHF. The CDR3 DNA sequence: TGTGCCAGCAGCCAAGATGGGGGTTCTTTTAATAATTCACCCCTCCACTTT.

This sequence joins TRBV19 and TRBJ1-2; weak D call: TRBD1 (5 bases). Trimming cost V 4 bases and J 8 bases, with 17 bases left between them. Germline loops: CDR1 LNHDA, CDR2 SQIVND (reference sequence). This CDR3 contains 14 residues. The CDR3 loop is CASSTGTPTVGYTF. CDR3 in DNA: TGTGCCAGTAGTACAGGGACCCCAACCGTCGGCTACACCTTC.

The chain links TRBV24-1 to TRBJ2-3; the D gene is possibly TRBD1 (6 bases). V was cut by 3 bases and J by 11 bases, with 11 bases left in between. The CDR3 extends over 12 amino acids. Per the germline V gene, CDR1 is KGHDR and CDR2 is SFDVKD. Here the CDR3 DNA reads TGTGCCACCAGTGATGGGGGACAATGGCAGTATTTT. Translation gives CATSDGGQWQYF.

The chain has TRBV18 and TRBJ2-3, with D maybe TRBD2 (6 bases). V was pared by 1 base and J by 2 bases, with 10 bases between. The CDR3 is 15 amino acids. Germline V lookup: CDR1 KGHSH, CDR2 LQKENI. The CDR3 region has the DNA TGTGCCAGCTCACCACGGGGGGACTTCACAGATACGCAGTATTTT. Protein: CASSPRGDFTDTQYF.

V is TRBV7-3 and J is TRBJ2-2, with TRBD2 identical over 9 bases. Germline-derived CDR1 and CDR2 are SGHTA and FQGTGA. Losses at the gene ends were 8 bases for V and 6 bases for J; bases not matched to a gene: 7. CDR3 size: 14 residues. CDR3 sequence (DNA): TGTGCCAGCGGGCGGGGGGGCGGCGCCGGGGAGCTGTTTTTT. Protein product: CASGRGGGAGELFF.

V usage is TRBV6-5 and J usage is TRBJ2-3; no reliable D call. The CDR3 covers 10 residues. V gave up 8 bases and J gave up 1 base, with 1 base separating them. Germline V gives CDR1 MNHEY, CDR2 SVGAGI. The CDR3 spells CASGTDTQYF. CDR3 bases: TGTGCCAGCGGCACAGATACGCAGTATTTT.

DNA of the CDR3: TGTGCCAGACAGGGAGGAGGGGATACGCAGTATTTT. Its protein product is CARQGGGDTQYF. This rearrangement joins TRBV2 to TRBJ2-3; possibly TRBD1 or TRBD2 for D (6 bases each). The CDR3 extends over 12 amino acids. The V end was cut by 9 bases, the J end by 6 bases, with 13 bases between. CDR1 is SNHLY, CDR2 FYNNEI, per germline.

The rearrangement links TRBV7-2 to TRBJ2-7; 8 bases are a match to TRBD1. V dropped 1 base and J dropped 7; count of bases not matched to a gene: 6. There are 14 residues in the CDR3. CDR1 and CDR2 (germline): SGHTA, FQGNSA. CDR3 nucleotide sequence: TGTGCCAGCAGCTTAGGAACCAGGGGGCAAGAGCAGTACGTC. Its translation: CASSLGTRGQEQYV.

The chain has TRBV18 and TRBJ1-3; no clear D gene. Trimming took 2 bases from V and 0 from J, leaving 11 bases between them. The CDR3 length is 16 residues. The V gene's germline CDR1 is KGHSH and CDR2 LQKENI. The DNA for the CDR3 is TGTGCCAGCTCACCATTCATTCAAATCTCTGGAAACACCATATATTTT. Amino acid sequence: CASSPFIQISGNTIYF. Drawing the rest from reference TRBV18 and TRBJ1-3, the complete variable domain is NAGVMQNPRHLVRRRGQEARLRCSPMKGHSHVYWYRQLPEEGLKFMVYLQKENIIDESGMPKERFSAEFPKEGPSILRIQQVVRGDSAAYFCASSPFIQISGNTIYFGEGSWLTVV.